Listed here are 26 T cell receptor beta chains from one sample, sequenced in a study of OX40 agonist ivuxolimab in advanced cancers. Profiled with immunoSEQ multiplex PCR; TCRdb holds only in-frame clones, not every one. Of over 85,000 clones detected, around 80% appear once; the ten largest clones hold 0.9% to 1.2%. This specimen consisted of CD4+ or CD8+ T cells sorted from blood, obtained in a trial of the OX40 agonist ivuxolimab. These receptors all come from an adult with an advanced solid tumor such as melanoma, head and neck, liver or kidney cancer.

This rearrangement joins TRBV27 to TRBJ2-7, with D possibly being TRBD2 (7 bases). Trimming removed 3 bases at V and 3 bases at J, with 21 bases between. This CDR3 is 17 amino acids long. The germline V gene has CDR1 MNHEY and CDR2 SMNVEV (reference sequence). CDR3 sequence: CASSFPGGGGPYYEQYF. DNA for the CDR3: TGTGCCAGCAGTTTCCCCGGGGGAGGGGGACCGTACTACGAGCAGTACTTC.

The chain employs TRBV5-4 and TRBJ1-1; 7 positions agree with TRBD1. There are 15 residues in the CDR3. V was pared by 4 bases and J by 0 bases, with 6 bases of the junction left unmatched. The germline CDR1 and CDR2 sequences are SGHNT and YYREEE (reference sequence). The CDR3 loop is CASSQDRRMNTEAFF. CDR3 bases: TGTGCCAGCAGCCAGGACAGGCGAATGAACACTGAAGCTTTCTTT.

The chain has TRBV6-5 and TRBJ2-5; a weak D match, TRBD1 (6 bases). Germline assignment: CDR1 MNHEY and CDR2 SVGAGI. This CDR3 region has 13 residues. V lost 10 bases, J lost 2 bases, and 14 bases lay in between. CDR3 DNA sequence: TGTGCCACCCTCGGACAGCTTCAAGAGACCCAGTACTTC. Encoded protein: CATLGQLQETQYF.

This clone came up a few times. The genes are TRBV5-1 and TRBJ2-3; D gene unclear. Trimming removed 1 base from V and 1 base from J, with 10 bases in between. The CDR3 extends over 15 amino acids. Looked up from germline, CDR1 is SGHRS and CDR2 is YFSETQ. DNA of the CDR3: TGCGCCAGCAGCTTGTTCACTTTGGGCACAGATACGCAGTATTTT. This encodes CASSLFTLGTDTQYF.

CDR3 amino acids: CASSLEQAPNSPLHF. Here the CDR3 DNA reads TGTGCCAGCAGCTTGGAGCAGGCCCCTAATTCACCCCTCCACTTT. V gene TRBV5-4 combines with J gene TRBJ1-6; no definite D call. The CDR3 covers 15 residues. CDR1 is SGHNT and CDR2 is YYREEE in the germline V gene (reference sequence). Deletions cut 0 bases from V and 6 bases from J, with 10 bases between.

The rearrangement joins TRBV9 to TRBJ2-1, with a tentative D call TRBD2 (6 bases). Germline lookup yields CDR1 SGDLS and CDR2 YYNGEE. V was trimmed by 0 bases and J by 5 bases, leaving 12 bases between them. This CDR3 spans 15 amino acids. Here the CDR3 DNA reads TGTGCCAGCAGCGTAGGCGGGACCGAGAACAATGAGCAGTTCTTC. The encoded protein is CASSVGGTENNEQFF. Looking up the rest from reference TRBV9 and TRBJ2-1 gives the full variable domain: DSGVTQTPKHLITATGQRVTLRCSPRSGDLSVYWYQQSLDQGLQFLIQYYNGEERAKGNILERFSAQQFPDLHSELNLSSLELGDSALYFCASSVGGTENNEQFFGPGTRLTVL.

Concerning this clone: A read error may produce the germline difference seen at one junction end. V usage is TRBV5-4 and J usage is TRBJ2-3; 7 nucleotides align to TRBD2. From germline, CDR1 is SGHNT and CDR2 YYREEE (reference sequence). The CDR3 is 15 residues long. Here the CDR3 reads CASSGAVAFTDTQYF. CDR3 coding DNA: TGTGCTAGCAGCGGGGCAGTAGCCTTCACAGATACGCAGTATTTT.

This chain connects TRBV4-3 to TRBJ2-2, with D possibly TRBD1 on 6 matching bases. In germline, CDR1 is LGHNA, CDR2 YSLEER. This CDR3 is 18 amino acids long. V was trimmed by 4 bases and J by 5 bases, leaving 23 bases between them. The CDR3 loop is CASSPHPLGRGVTGELFF. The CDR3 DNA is TGCGCCAGCAGCCCCCACCCCCTAGGCAGGGGAGTAACCGGGGAGCTGTTTTTT.

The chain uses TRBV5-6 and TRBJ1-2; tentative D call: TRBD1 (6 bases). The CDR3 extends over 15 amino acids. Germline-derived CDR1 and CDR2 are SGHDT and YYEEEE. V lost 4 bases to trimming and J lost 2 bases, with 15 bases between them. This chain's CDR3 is CASSAYSTGNYGYTF. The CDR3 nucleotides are TGTGCCAGCAGCGCTTACTCAACAGGGAACTATGGCTACACCTTC. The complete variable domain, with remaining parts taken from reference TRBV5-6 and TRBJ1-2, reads DAGVTQSPTHLIKTRGQQVTLRCSPKSGHDTVSWYQQALGQGPQFIFQYYEEEERQRGNFPDRFSGHQFPNYSSELNVNALLLGDSALYLCASSAYSTGNYGYTFGSGTRLTVV.

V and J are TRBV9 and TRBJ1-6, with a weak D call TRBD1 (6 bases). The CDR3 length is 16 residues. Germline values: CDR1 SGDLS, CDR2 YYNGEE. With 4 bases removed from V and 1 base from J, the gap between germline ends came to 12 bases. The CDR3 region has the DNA TGTGCCAGCAGCCCCGAGGGGGGATCCTATAATTCACCCCTCCACTTT. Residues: CASSPEGGSYNSPLHF.

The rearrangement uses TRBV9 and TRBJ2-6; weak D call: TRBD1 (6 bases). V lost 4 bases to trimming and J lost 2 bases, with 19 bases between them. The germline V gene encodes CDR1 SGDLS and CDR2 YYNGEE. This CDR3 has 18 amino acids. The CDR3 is CASSPDSGGAPGANVLTF. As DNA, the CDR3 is TGTGCCAGCAGCCCGGACAGTGGAGGTGCCCCTGGGGCCAACGTCCTGACTTTC.

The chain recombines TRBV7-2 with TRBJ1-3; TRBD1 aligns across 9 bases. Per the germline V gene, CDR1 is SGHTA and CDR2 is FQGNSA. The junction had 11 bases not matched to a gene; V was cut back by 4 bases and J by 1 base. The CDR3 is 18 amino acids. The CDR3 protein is CASSSYRLGQGSGNTIYF. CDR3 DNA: TGTGCCAGCAGCTCCTACCGACTGGGACAGGGATCTGGAAACACCATATATTTT. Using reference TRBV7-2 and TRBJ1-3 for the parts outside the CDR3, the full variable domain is GAGVSQSPSNKVTEKGKDVELRCDPISGHTALYWYRQSLGQGLEFLIYFQGNSAPDKSGLPSDRFSAERTGGSVSTLTIQRTQQEDSAVYLCASSSYRLGQGSGNTIYFGEGSWLTVV.

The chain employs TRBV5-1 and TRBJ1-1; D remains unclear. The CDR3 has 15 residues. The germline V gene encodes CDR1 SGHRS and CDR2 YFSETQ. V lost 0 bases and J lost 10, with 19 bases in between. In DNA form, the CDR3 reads TGCGCCAGCAGCTTGGCCGGCGGGGATAAATATGGAGCTTTCTTT. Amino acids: CASSLAGGDKYGAFF.

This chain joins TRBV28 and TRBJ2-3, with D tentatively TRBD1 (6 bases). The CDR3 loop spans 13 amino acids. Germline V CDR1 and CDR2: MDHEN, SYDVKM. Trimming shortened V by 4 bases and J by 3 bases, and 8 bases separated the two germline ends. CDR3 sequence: CASSSGDTDTQYF. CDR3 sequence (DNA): TGTGCCAGCAGTTCAGGGGATACAGATACGCAGTATTTT.

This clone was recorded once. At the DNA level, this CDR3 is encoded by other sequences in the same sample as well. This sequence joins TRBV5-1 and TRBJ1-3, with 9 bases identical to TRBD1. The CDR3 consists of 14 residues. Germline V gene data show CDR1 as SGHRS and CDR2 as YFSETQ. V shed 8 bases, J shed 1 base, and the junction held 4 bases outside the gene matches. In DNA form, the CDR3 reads TGCGCCAGTTCACAGGGGGCTTCTGGAAACACCATATATTTT. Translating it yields CASSQGASGNTIYF.

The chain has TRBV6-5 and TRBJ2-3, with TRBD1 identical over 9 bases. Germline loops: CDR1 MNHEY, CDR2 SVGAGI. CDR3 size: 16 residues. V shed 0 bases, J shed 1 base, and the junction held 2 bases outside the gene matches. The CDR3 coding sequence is TGTGCCAGCAGTTACTCGGGACAGGGTGGCACAGATACGCAGTATTTT. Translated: CASSYSGQGGTDTQYF.

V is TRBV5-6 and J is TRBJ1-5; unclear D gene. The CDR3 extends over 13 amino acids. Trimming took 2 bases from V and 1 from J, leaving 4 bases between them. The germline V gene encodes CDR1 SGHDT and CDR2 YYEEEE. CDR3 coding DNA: TGTGCCAGCAGCTTCCAAAGCAATCAGCCCCAGCATTTT. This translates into CASSFQSNQPQHF.

CDR3 sequence reads: CASRAGDREQFF. CDR3 coding DNA: TGTGCCAGCAGGGCAGGGGATCGTGAGCAGTTCTTC. This chain joins TRBV6-6 and TRBJ2-1; tentative D call: TRBD1 (6 bases). Germline V lookup: CDR1 MNHNY, CDR2 SVGAGI (reference sequence). Deletions cut 6 bases from V and 9 bases from J, with 12 bases between. CDR3 length: 12 residues.

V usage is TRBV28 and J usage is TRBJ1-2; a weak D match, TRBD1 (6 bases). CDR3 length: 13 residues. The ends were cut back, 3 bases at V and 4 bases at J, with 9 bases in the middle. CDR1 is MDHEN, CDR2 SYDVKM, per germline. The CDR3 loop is CASSLRGAYGYTF. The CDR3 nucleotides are TGTGCCAGCAGTTTGAGGGGGGCCTATGGCTACACCTTC.

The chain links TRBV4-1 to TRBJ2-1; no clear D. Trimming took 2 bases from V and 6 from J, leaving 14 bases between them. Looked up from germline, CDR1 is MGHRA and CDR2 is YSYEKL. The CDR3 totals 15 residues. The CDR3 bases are TGCGCCAGCAGCCAACTAGGTTTTGGCCTCAATGAGCAGTTCTTC. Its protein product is CASSQLGFGLNEQFF.

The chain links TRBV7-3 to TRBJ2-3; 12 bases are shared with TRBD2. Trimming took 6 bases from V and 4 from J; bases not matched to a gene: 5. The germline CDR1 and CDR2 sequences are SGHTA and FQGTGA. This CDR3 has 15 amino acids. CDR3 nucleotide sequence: TGTGCCAGCAGTGAACTAGCGGGGGGAGCAGATACGCAGTATTTT. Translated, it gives CASSELAGGADTQYF. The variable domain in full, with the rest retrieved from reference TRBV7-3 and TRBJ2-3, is GAGVSQTPSNKVTEKGKYVELRCDPISGHTALYWYRQSLGQGPEFLIYFQGTGAADDSGLPNDRFFAVRPEGSVSTLKIQRTERGDSAVYLCASSELAGGADTQYFGPGTRLTVL.

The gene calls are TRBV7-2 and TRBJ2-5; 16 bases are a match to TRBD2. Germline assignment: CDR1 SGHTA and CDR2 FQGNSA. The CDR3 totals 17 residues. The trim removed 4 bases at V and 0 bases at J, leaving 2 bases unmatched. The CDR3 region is CASSSGLAGGYQETQYF. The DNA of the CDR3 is TGTGCCAGCAGCTCGGGACTAGCGGGGGGGTACCAAGAGACCCAGTACTTC.

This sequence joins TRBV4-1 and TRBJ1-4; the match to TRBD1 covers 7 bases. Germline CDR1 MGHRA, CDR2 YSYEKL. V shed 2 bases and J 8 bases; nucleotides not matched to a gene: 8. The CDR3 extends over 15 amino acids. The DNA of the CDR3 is TGCGCCAGCAGCCAATATACAGGGGAGGGCGAAAAACTGTTTTTT. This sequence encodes CASSQYTGEGEKLFF.

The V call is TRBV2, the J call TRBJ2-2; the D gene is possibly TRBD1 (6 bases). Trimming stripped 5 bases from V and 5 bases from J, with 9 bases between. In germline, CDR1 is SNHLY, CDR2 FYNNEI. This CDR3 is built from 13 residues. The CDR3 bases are TGTGCCAGCAGTAGGACAGCAACCGGGGAGCTGTTTTTT. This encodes CASSRTATGELFF.

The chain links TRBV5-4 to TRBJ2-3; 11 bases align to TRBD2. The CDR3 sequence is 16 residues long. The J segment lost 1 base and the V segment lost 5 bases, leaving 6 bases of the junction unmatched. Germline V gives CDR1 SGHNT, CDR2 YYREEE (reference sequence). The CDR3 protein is CASSFPLAGGTDTQYF. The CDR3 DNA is TGTGCCAGCAGTTTTCCACTAGCGGGGGGCACAGATACGCAGTATTTT.

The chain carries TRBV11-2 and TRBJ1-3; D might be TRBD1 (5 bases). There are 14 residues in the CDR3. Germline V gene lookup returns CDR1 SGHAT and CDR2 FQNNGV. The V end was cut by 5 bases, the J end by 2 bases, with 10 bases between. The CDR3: CASSQQGAGNTIYF. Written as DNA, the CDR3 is TGTGCCAGCAGCCAACAAGGGGCTGGAAACACCATATATTTT.